Listed below are T cell receptor beta chains from one sample, sequenced in a study of patients and donors after allogeneic stem cell transplantation. One entry per CDR3 protein results from TCRdb running MiXCR on the RT-PCR reads. The data hold roughly 940,000 distinct CDR3 sequences, with under 20% observed a single time. Specimen: blood, either unsorted or a sorted T cell fraction (not recorded which). These receptor sequences come from a human donor who was either an allogeneic HSCT recipient or a stem cell or donor lymphocyte infusion donor (not recorded which). It is not recorded whose cells these are; they may come from a transplant donor. Each CDR3 is given with its conserved first and last residue.

v_call: TRBV12-3/TRBV12-4; j_call: TRBJ2-1; cdr3_aa: CASSPNRGQFF
v_call: TRBV6-1; j_call: TRBJ1-2; cdr3_aa: CASRKGQGESSGGYTF
v_call: TRBV12-3/TRBV12-4; j_call: TRBJ2-3; cdr3_aa: CASSWNVAPDTQYF
v_call: TRBV10-3; j_call: TRBJ1-3; cdr3_aa: CAISERTGGMGMNTIYF
v_call: TRBV5-6; j_call: TRBJ1-1; cdr3_aa: CASSLGPSGRNTEAFF
v_call: TRBV5-6; j_call: TRBJ2-3; cdr3_aa: CASKTGPRTDTQYF
v_call: TRBV12-3/TRBV12-4; j_call: TRBJ2-3; cdr3_aa: CASSSRTSGRADTQYF
v_call: TRBV27; j_call: TRBJ2-2; cdr3_aa: CASSIGQDTGELFF
v_call: TRBV20-1; j_call: TRBJ1-6; cdr3_aa: CSAGRDSNSPLHF
v_call: TRBV12-3/TRBV12-4; j_call: TRBJ2-7; cdr3_aa: CASSDRSSYEQYF
v_call: TRBV4-2; j_call: TRBJ1-1; cdr3_aa: CASNQLPWGTEAFF
v_call: TRBV12-3/TRBV12-4; j_call: TRBJ2-7; cdr3_aa: CASRGTSGGLYEQYF
v_call: TRBV6-6; j_call: TRBJ2-1; cdr3_aa: CASTIAEEQFF
v_call: TRBV6-1; j_call: TRBJ2-7; cdr3_aa: CASTHLGSSYEQYF
v_call: TRBV7-9; j_call: TRBJ2-1; cdr3_aa: CASSTRTNEQFF
v_call: TRBV21-1; j_call: TRBJ2-2; cdr3_aa: CASSKEGGLGTGELFF
v_call: TRBV28; j_call: TRBJ1-5; cdr3_aa: CASSSRRVNQPQHF
v_call: TRBV5-1; j_call: TRBJ2-1; cdr3_aa: CASSRTQGEYYNEQFF
v_call: TRBV20-1; j_call: TRBJ2-3; cdr3_aa: CSAIPSTDTQYF
v_call: TRBV29-1; j_call: TRBJ2-7; cdr3_aa: CSVESGRAPYEQYF
v_call: TRBV20-1; j_call: TRBJ2-3; cdr3_aa: CSAIGTSIPTDTQYF
v_call: TRBV12-3/TRBV12-4; j_call: TRBJ2-5; cdr3_aa: CTSSLGRGETQYF
v_call: TRBV4-3; j_call: TRBJ2-1; cdr3_aa: CASSQDSRRSSYNEQFF
v_call: TRBV3-1; j_call: TRBJ2-1; cdr3_aa: CASSPQPAGVGTEQFF
v_call: TRBV4-3; j_call: TRBJ1-2; cdr3_aa: CASSQGWASTGYTF
v_call: TRBV29-1; j_call: TRBJ1-3; cdr3_aa: CSVDQGSSGNTIYF
v_call: TRBV2; j_call: TRBJ2-1; cdr3_aa: CASSEGLAGGPSSYNEQFF
v_call: TRBV7-3; j_call: TRBJ2-1; cdr3_aa: CASSPSGGLDNEQFF
v_call: TRBV12-5; j_call: TRBJ1-1; cdr3_aa: CASDPQGLGTEAFF
v_call: TRBV24-1; j_call: TRBJ2-1; cdr3_aa: CATSERGRVTEQFF
v_call: TRBV3-1; j_call: TRBJ2-2; cdr3_aa: CASSQVVLAGELGTGELFF
v_call: TRBV12-3/TRBV12-4; j_call: TRBJ1-4; cdr3_aa: CASSFRRQGTGNEKLFF
v_call: TRBV12-3/TRBV12-4; j_call: TRBJ1-2; cdr3_aa: CASRLVEGGAGGYTF
v_call: TRBV9; j_call: TRBJ2-4; cdr3_aa: CASSPRGASRWNIQYF
v_call: TRBV2; j_call: TRBJ2-2; cdr3_aa: CAGGGTDHTGELFF
v_call: TRBV29-1; j_call: TRBJ2-1; cdr3_aa: CSVGRGRDNEQFF
v_call: TRBV12-3/TRBV12-4; j_call: TRBJ2-7; cdr3_aa: CASGRGYEQYF
v_call: TRBV29-1; j_call: TRBJ2-7; cdr3_aa: CSVTPGGVEQYF
v_call: TRBV12-3/TRBV12-4; j_call: TRBJ1-2; cdr3_aa: CASRGQRYGYTF
v_call: TRBV14; j_call: TRBJ2-6; cdr3_aa: CASSQQGPGANVLTF
v_call: TRBV7-2; j_call: TRBJ1-6; cdr3_aa: CASSLDVLGANNSPLHF
v_call: TRBV7-8; j_call: TRBJ1-1; cdr3_aa: CASSLGQSEAFF
v_call: TRBV12-3/TRBV12-4; j_call: TRBJ1-5; cdr3_aa: CASALYRDSNQPQHF
v_call: TRBV14; j_call: TRBJ1-2; cdr3_aa: CASSPWEGREVDYGYTF
v_call: TRBV27; j_call: TRBJ2-1; cdr3_aa: CASSFLANRARDEQFF
v_call: TRBV3-1; j_call: TRBJ1-1; cdr3_aa: CASSPSLTGGTEAFF
v_call: TRBV20-1; j_call: TRBJ2-5; cdr3_aa: CSAVRDASQETQYF
v_call: TRBV9; j_call: TRBJ2-7; cdr3_aa: CASSPLASYEQYF
v_call: TRBV27; j_call: TRBJ2-1; cdr3_aa: CASSFLASGGYNEQFF
v_call: TRBV20-1; j_call: TRBJ2-2; cdr3_aa: CSATHGSLNTGELFF
v_call: TRBV7-9; j_call: TRBJ2-7; cdr3_aa: CASSPAGIPYEQYF
v_call: TRBV18; j_call: TRBJ1-5; cdr3_aa: CASSPSQGTLSQPQHF